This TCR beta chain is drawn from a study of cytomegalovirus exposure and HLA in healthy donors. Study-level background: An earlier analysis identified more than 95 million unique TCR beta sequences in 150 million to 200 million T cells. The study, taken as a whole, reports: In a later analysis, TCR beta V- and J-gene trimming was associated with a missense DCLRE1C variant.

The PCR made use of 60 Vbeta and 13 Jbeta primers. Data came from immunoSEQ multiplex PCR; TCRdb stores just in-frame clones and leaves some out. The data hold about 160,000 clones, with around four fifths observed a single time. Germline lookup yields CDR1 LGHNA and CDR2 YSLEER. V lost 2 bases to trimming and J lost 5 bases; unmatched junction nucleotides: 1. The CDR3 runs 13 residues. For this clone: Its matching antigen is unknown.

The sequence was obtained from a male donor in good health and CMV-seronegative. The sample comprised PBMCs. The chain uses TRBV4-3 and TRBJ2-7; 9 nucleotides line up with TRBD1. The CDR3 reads CASSQTGGNEQYF. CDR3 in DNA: TGCGCCAGCAGCCAAACAGGGGGCAACGAGCAGTACTTC.